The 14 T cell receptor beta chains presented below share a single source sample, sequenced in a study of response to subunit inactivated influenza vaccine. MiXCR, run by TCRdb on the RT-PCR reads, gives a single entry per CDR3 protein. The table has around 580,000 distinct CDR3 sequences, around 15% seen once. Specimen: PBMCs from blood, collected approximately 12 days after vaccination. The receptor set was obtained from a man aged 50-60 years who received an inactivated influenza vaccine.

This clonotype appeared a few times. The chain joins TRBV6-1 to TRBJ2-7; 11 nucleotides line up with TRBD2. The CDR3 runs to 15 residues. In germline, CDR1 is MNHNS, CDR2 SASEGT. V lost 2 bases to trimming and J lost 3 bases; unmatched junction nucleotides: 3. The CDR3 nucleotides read TGTGCCAGCAGTGAACTAGCGGGAGGCATCTACGAGCAGTACTTC. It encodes CASSELAGGIYEQYF.

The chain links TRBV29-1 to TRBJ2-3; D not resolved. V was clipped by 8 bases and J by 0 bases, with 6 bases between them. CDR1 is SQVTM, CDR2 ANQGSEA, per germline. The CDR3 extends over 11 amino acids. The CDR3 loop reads CSTGSTDTQYF. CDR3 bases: TGCAGCACTGGAAGCACAGATACGCAGTATTTT.

The CDR3: CASRYSVHRAEAFF. The DNA of the CDR3 is TGTGCCAGCAGGTACAGCGTTCACCGGGCTGAAGCTTTCTTT. The chain joins TRBV6-1 to TRBJ1-1; no clear D. Trimming shortened V by 6 bases and J by 6 bases, and 17 bases separated the two germline ends. CDR3 length equals 14 residues. Germline V gene data show CDR1 as MNHNS and CDR2 as SASEGT.

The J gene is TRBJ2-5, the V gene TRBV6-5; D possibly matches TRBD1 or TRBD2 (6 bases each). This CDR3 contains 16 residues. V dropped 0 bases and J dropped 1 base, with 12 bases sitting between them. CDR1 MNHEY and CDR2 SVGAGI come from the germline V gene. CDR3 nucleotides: TGTGCCAGCAGTTACTCGTCCCGGGGGCTCCAAGAGACCCAGTACTTC. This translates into CASSYSSRGLQETQYF.

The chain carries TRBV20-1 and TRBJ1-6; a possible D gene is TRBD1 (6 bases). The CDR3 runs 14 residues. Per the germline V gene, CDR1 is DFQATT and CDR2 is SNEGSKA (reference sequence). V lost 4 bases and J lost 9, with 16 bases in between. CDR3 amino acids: CSAKDSGISSPLHF. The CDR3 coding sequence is TGCAGTGCTAAGGACAGTGGCATAAGTTCACCCCTCCACTTT.

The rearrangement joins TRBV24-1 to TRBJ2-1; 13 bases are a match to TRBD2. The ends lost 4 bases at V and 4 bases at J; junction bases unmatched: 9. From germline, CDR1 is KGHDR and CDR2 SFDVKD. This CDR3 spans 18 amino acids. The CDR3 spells CATSDPGLAGVGYNEQFF. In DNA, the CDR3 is TGTGCCACCAGTGACCCCGGACTAGCGGGAGTCGGGTACAATGAGCAGTTCTTC.

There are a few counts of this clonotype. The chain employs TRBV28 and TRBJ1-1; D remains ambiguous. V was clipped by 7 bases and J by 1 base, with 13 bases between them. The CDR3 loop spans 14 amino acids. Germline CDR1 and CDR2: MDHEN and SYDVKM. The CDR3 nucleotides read TGTGCCAGCACCTGGAGAAACCCGAACACTGAAGCTTTCTTT. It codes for CASTWRNPNTEAFF.

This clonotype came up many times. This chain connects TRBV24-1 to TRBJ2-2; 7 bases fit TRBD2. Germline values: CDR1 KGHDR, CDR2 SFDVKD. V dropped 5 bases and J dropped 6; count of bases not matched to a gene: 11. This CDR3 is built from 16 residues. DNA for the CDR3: TGTGCCACCAGTGCCCCGGGGAGGGGTAACGCCGGGGAGCTGTTTTTT. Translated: CATSAPGRGNAGELFF.

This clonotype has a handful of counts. The CDR3 protein is CSVEGLGQSYEQYF. DNA of the CDR3: TGCAGCGTTGAAGGGTTAGGACAGTCCTACGAGCAGTACTTC. The chain links TRBV29-1 to TRBJ2-7; tentatively, D is TRBD1 (6 bases). CDR1 is SQVTM and CDR2 is ANQGSEA in the germline V gene. This CDR3 is built from 14 residues. V lost 1 base and J lost 1, with 11 bases in between.

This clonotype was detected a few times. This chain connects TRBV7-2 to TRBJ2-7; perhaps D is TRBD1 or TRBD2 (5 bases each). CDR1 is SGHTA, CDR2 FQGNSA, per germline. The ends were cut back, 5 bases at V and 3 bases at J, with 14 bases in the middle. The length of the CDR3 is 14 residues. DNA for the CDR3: TGTGCCAGCAGCCCGGGGCCGAGGGACTACGAGCAGTACTTC. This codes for CASSPGPRDYEQYF.

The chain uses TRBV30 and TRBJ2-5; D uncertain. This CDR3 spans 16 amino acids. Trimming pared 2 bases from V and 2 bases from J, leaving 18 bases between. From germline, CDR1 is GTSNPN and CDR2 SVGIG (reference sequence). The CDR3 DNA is TGTGCCTGGAGTAAGGTGAGGAAAAGAGCTCAAGAGACCCAGTACTTC. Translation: CAWSKVRKRAQETQYF.

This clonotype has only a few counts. This CDR3 is CSAESGNSDTQYF. The CDR3 coding sequence is TGCAGTGCGGAAAGCGGGAATTCAGATACGCAGTATTTT. The V call is TRBV20-1, the J call TRBJ2-3; 7 bases match TRBD2. Trimming at V came to 6 bases and at J to 4 bases, leaving 7 bases not matched to a gene. In germline, CDR1 is DFQATT, CDR2 SNEGSKA (reference sequence). This CDR3 has 13 amino acids.

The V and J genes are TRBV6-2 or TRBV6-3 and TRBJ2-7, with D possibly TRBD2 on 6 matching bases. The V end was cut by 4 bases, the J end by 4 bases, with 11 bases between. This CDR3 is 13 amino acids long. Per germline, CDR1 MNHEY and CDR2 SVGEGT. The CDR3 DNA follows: TGTGCCAGCAGTTCGGGGGTAAGGTACGAGCAGTACTTC. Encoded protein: CASSSGVRYEQYF.

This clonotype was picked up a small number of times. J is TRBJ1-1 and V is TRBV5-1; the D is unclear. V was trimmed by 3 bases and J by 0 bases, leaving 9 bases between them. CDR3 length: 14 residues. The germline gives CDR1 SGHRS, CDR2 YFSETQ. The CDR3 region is CASSSSTVNTEAFF. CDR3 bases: TGCGCCAGCAGCTCGAGTACAGTGAACACTGAAGCTTTCTTT.